These T cell receptor beta chains were read from a single sample in a study of Graves' ophthalmopathy and Graves' hyperthyroidism. Via MiXCR, TCRdb re-called the multiplex PCR reads, giving one row per CDR3 protein. The sample lists around 26,000 distinct CDR3 sequences, about half occurring once. The sequencing input was peripheral blood. The receptor set was obtained from an adult woman with stable Graves' hyperthyroidism. The CDR3 runs from the conserved cysteine through the conserved F or W. Fields, in order: clone size, V gene, D gene, J gene, CDR3 protein, CDR3 DNA. D genes are given only for firm matches. Size is omitted from some rows. Given values are once, few, many or a class for expanded clones.

size: .; V: TRBV6-4; D: .; J: TRBJ2-3; CDR3: CASSELGSTDTQYF; DNA: TGTGCCAGCAGTGAGTTAGGAAGCACAGATACGCAGTATTTT
size: .; V: TRBV24-1; D: TRBD1; J: TRBJ2-1; CDR3: CATSPGQGRYNEQFF; DNA: TGTGCCACCAGCCCGGGACAGGGAAGGTACAATGAGCAGTTCTTC
size: once; V: TRBV7-9; D: TRBD1; J: TRBJ1-2; CDR3: CASALGTGGYGYTF; DNA: TGTGCCAGCGCTCTTGGGACAGGGGGCTATGGCTACACCTTC
size: many; V: TRBV28; D: TRBD2; J: TRBJ2-2; CDR3: CASKTSGRAIGELFF; DNA: TGTGCCAGCAAGACTAGCGGGAGGGCCATCGGGGAGCTGTTTTTT
size: .; V: TRBV7-9; D: .; J: TRBJ2-5; CDR3: CGSSTGVGGRETLYF; DNA: TGTGGCAGCAGCACCGGGGTTGGGGGCCGAGAGACCCTGTACTTC
size: .; V: TRBV12-3/TRBV12-4; D: .; J: TRBJ2-5; CDR3: CASSSTGGTQYF; DNA: TGTGCCAGCAGTTCCACAGGCGGGACCCAGTACTTC
size: once; V: TRBV15; D: .; J: TRBJ2-1; CDR3: CATKFPGVNYSYNGQFF; DNA: TGTGCCACCAAATTCCCCGGGGTCAACTATTCCTACAATGGGCAGTTCTTC
size: .; V: TRBV6-5; D: .; J: TRBJ2-5; CDR3: CASSYFTIPGVAGGETQYF; DNA: TGTGCCAGCAGTTACTTCACGATTCCGGGGGTGGCAGGAGGAGAGACCCAGTACTTC
size: few; V: TRBV20-1; D: .; J: TRBJ2-3; CDR3: CSATMFGGVADTQYF; DNA: TGCAGTGCTACGATGTTTGGCGGCGTGGCAGATACGCAGTATTTT
size: medium-sized; V: TRBV20-1; D: TRBD2; J: TRBJ2-5; CDR3: CSAKPGTSGRTQYF; DNA: TGCAGTGCTAAACCCGGGACTAGCGGGAGAACCCAGTACTTC
size: many; V: TRBV7-3; D: .; J: TRBJ2-7; CDR3: CASSADRLPSYEQYF; DNA: TGTGCCAGCAGCGCGGATCGACTACCCTCCTACGAGCAGTACTTC
size: .; V: TRBV5-1; D: TRBD1; J: TRBJ1-1; CDR3: CASSLVQGAMNTEAFF; DNA: TGCGCCAGCAGCTTGGTTCAGGGGGCGATGAACACTGAAGCTTTCTTT
size: .; V: TRBV6-5; D: .; J: TRBJ2-7; CDR3: CASSYSPGATEQYF; DNA: TGTGCCAGCAGTTACTCACCGGGTGCGACCGAGCAGTACTTC
size: many; V: TRBV28; D: .; J: TRBJ2-5; CDR3: CASSLGRIYQETQYF; DNA: TGTGCCAGCAGTTTGGGACGGATTTACCAAGAGACCCAGTACTTC
size: few; V: TRBV7-2; D: TRBD1; J: TRBJ1-6; CDR3: CASSQGQSNSPLHF; DNA: TGTGCCAGCAGCCAGGGACAGTCAAATTCACCCCTCCACTTT
size: medium-sized; V: TRBV20-1; D: .; J: TRBJ1-5; CDR3: CSAPDSGNQPQHF; DNA: TGCAGTGCGCCGGACAGTGGCAATCAGCCCCAGCATTTT
size: many; V: TRBV5-1; D: TRBD2; J: TRBJ2-5; CDR3: CASSLGFLAGVAETQYF; DNA: TGCGCCAGCAGCTTGGGTTTCTTAGCGGGAGTTGCTGAGACCCAGTACTTC
size: medium-sized; V: TRBV7-8; D: .; J: TRBJ2-1; CDR3: CAISGVDYSYNEQFF; DNA: TGTGCCATTTCAGGGGTCGACTATTCCTACAATGAGCAGTTCTTC
size: .; V: TRBV2; D: .; J: TRBJ1-2; CDR3: CASKELDSTYGYTF; DNA: TGTGCCAGCAAAGAACTCGACTCCACCTATGGCTACACCTTC
size: medium-sized; V: TRBV10-2; D: .; J: TRBJ1-2; CDR3: CASSEEVGGYTF; DNA: TGCGCCAGCAGTGAGGAAGTGGGCGGCTACACCTTC
size: .; V: TRBV5-1; D: TRBD2; J: TRBJ2-2; CDR3: CASSGTSGTHEHRGAVF; DNA: TGCGCCAGCAGCGGGACTAGCGGGACCCACGAACACCGGGGAGCTGTTTTT
size: medium-sized; V: TRBV20-1; D: .; J: TRBJ2-7; CDR3: CSATSTYEQYF; DNA: TGCAGTGCTACTAGTACTTACGAGCAGTACTTC
size: .; V: TRBV7-8; D: TRBD1; J: TRBJ2-1; CDR3: CASSLGDSPLYNEQFF; DNA: TGTGCCAGCAGCTTAGGGGACAGTCCTCTGTACAATGAGCAGTTCTTC
size: medium-sized; V: TRBV7-9; D: .; J: TRBJ2-1; CDR3: CASSLGGGWSNEQFF; DNA: TGTGCCAGCAGCTTAGGGGGGGGCTGGTCGAATGAGCAGTTCTTC
size: many; V: TRBV6-1; D: .; J: TRBJ1-5; CDR3: CASSRQDGDNQPQHF; DNA: TGTGCCAGCAGTAGACAGGATGGGGATAATCAGCCCCAGCATTTT
size: medium-sized; V: TRBV10-3; D: TRBD1; J: TRBJ1-3; CDR3: CAISEGQGANGNTIYF; DNA: TGTGCCATCAGTGAGGGACAGGGGGCTAATGGAAACACCATATATTTT
size: many; V: TRBV6-4; D: TRBD1; J: TRBJ2-3; CDR3: CASSDRPGQGADTQYF; DNA: TGTGCCAGCAGTGATAGACCGGGACAGGGGGCAGATACGCAGTATTTT
size: once; V: TRBV10-3; D: .; J: TRBJ2-3; CDR3: CANSVRDTQYF; DNA: TGTGCCAACAGTGTCCGGGATACGCAGTATTTT
size: medium-sized; V: TRBV7-8; D: .; J: TRBJ2-7; CDR3: CASSERLGPRYEQYF; DNA: TGTGCCAGCAGCGAACGACTAGGGCCACGGTACGAGCAGTACTTC
size: many; V: TRBV28; D: .; J: TRBJ1-2; CDR3: CASSLRTPVGYTF; DNA: TGTGCCAGCAGTTTAAGGACTCCGGTAGGCTACACCTTC
size: .; V: TRBV25-1; D: .; J: TRBJ1-5; CDR3: CASSEQGLGQPQHF; DNA: TGTGCCAGCAGTGAACAAGGGCTGGGTCAGCCCCAGCATTTT
size: .; V: TRBV25-1; D: .; J: TRBJ1-6; CDR3: CASSEDRGNSPLHF; DNA: TGTGCCAGCAGTGAAGACAGAGGGAATTCACCCCTCCACTTT
size: once; V: TRBV9; D: .; J: TRBJ2-7; CDR3: CASSVEVFAGPTYEQYF; DNA: TGTGCCAGCAGCGTAGAGGTTTTTGCGGGGCCAACCTACGAGCAGTACTTC